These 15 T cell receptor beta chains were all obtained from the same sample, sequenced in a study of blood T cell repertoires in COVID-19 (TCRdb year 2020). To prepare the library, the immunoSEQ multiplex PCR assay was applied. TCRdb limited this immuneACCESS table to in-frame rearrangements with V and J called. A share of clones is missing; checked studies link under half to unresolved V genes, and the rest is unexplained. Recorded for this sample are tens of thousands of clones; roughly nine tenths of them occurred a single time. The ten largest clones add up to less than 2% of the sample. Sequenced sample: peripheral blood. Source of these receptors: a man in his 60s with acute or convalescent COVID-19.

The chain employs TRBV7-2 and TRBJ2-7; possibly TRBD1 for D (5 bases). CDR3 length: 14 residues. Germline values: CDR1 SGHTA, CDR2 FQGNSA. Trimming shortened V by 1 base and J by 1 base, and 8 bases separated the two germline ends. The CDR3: CASSLVGQSYEQYF. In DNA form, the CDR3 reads TGTGCCAGCAGCTTAGTGGGGCAGTCCTACGAGCAGTACTTC.

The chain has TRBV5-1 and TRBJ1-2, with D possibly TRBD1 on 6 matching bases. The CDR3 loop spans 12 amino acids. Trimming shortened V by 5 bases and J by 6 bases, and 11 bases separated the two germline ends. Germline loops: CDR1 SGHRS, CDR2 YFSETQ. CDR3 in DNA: TGCGCCAGCAGGCAGGGGACGGATGGCTACACCTTC. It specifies CASRQGTDGYTF.

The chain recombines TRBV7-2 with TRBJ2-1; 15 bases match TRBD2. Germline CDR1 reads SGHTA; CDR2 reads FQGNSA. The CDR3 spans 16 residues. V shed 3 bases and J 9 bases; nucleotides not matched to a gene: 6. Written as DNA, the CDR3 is TGTGCCAGCAGCTTTAGGACTAGCGGGGGGGCCAGTGAGCAGTTCTTC. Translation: CASSFRTSGGASEQFF. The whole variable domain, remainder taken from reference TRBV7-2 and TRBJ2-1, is GAGVSQSPSNKVTEKGKDVELRCDPISGHTALYWYRQSLGQGLEFLIYFQGNSAPDKSGLPSDRFSAERTGGSVSTLTIQRTQQEDSAVYLCASSFRTSGGASEQFFGPGTRLTVL.

This CDR3 is CASSLSDRVDQPQHF. The CDR3 DNA reads TGTGCCAGCAGTTTATCGGACAGGGTAGATCAGCCCCAGCATTTT. The rearrangement joins TRBV27 to TRBJ1-5, with 8 bases aligning to TRBD1. Germline V gene sequence: CDR1 MNHEY, CDR2 SMNVEV (reference sequence). With V trimmed by 0 bases and J by 5 bases, 3 bases remained unmatched. This CDR3 contains 15 residues.

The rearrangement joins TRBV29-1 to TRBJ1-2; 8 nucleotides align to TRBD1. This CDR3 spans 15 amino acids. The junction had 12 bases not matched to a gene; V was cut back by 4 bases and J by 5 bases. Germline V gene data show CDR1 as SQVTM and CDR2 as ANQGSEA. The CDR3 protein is CSVVPGTGGGYGYTF. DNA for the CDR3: TGCAGCGTTGTGCCCGGGACAGGTGGGGGGTATGGCTACACCTTC.

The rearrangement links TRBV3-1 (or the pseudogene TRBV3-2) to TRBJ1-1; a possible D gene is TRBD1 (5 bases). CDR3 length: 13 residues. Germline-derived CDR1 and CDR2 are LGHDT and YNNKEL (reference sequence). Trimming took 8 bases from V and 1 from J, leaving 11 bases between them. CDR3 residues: CASWGRKNTEAFF. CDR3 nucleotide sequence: TGTGCCAGCTGGGGCCGTAAGAACACTGAAGCTTTCTTT.

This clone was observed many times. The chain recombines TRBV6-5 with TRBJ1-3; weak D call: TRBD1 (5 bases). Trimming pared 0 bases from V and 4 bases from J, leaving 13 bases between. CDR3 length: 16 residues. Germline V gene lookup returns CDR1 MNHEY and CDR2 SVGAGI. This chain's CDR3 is CASSYSVGGRGNTIYF. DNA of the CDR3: TGTGCCAGCAGTTACTCTGTGGGGGGACGAGGAAACACCATATATTTT.

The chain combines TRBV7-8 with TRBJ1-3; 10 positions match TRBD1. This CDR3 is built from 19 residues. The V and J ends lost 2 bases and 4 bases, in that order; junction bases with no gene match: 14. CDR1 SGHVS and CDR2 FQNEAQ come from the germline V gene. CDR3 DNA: TGTGCCAGCAGCTTAACCGGTCCGGGACAGGGGATTATCGGAAACACCATATATTTT. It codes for CASSLTGPGQGIIGNTIYF.

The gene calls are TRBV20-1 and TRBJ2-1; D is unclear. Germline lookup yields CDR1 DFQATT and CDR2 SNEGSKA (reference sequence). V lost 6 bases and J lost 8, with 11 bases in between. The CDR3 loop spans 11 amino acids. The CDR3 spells CSAQAVDEQFF. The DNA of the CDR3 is TGCAGTGCCCAGGCAGTGGATGAGCAGTTCTTC.

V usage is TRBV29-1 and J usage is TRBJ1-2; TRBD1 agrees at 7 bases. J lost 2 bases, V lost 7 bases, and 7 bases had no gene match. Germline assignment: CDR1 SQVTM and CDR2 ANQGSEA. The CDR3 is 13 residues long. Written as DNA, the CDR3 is TGCAGCGCTGGACAGGATCTCAACTATGGCTACACCTTC. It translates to CSAGQDLNYGYTF.

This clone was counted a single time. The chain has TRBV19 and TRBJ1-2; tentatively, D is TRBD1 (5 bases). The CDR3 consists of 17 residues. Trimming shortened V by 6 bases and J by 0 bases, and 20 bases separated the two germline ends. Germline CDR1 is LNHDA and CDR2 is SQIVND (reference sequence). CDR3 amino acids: CASRPKSGAGANYGYTF. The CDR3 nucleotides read TGTGCCAGTAGACCAAAATCTGGGGCCGGAGCTAACTATGGCTACACCTTC. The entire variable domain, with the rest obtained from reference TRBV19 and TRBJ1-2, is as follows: DGGITQSPKYLFRKEGQNVTLSCEQNLNHDAMYWYRQDPGQGLRLIYYSQIVNDFQKGDIAEGYSVSREKKESFPLTVTSAQKNPTAFYLCASRPKSGAGANYGYTFGSGTRLTVV.

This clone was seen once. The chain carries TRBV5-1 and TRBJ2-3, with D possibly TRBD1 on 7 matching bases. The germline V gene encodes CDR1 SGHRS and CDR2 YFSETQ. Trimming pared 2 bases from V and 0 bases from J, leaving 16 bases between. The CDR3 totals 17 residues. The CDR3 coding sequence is TGCGCCAGCAGCTTCGCGGGATCGACAGGGAGCACAGATACGCAGTATTTT. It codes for CASSFAGSTGSTDTQYF.

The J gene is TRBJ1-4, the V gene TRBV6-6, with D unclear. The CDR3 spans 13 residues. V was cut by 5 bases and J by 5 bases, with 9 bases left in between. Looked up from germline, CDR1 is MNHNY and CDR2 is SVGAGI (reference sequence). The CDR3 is CASSDIDNEKLFF. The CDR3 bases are TGTGCCAGCAGTGACATTGACAATGAAAAACTGTTTTTT.

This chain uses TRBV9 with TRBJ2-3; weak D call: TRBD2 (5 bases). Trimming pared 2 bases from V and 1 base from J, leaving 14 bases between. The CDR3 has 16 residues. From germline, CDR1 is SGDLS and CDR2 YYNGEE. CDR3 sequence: CASSVQSTRGTDTQYF. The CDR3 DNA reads TGTGCCAGCAGCGTGCAAAGTACGAGGGGCACAGATACGCAGTATTTT.

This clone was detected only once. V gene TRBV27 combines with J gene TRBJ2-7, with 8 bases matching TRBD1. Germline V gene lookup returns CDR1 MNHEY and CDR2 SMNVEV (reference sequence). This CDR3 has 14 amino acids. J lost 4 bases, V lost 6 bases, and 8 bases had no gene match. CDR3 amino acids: CASSPGTGEYEQYF. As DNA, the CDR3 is TGTGCCAGCAGCCCCGGGACAGGAGAATACGAGCAGTACTTC.